This TCR beta chain emerged from a study of breast tumors, draining lymph nodes, adjacent tissues. Whole-study results and caveats: Tumors had less TCR diversity than lymph nodes, more than nontumor tissue.

The CDR3 sequence is 15 residues long. V lost 3 bases and J lost 1, with 12 bases in between. TCRdb processed the multiplex PCR reads anew with MiXCR; each CDR3 protein has one entry. Of approximately 230,000 distinct CDR3 sequences in the sample, nearly 35% are singletons; the top ten hold approximately 3.5%. The lymph nodes were axillary draining lymph nodes from breast cancer patients. This clonotype was observed many times. The antigen remains undetermined. The rearrangement links TRBV12-3 or TRBV12-4 to TRBJ1-2; D is possibly TRBD1 (6 bases). The origin of this receptor is a female donor with breast cancer. Some clones in this sample may be carry-over from other donors' samples. Material for sequencing was axillary lymph node tissue. The CDR3 DNA is TGTGCCAGCAGTTTCCTCCAGGGGTTTAACTATGGCTACACCTTC. Translation: CASSFLQGFNYGYTF.